This TCR beta chain originates from a study of T cells in Graves' hyperthyroidism and ophthalmopathy. Exclusions: uncontrolled infection, other autoimmune disease, pregnancy, lactation. It was RNA transcripts that yielded the amplified TCR beta CDR3 regions. Primed by the HTBI set, a first-round RT-PCR was run on the TCR CDR3. TCRdb analysed the multiplex PCR reads with MiXCR anew, one entry per CDR3 protein. The table records about 270,000 distinct CDR3 sequences, 22% of them present only once. This CDR3 comprises 14 residues. V lost 6 bases to trimming and J lost 0 bases, with 9 bases between them. Germline V gives CDR1 MNHNS, CDR2 SASEGT.

The specimen was blood. The rearrangement links TRBV6-1 to TRBJ2-4; D is uncertain. The source of this sequence is a young man with Graves' ophthalmopathy. The CDR3 sequence: CASSGLLAKNIQYF. CDR3 in DNA: TGTGCCAGCAGCGGCCTTTTAGCCAAAAACATTCAGTACTTC.